The 30 T cell receptor beta chains below come from one sample, sequenced in a study of radiotherapy plus CTLA-4 blockade in lung cancer. The data were produced by immunoSEQ multiplex PCR, yet TCRdb's version contains in-frame clones alone and is incomplete. The profile shows tens of thousands of clones, 72% of them singletons. This material consisted of peripheral blood, taken from a patient treated with radiotherapy plus ipilimumab. The origin of the receptors is a human donor with non-small cell lung cancer that progressed on radiotherapy plus ipilimumab.

The chain is built from TRBV7-9 and TRBJ2-1; D is possibly TRBD1 or TRBD2 (5 bases each). Trimming took 1 base from V and 11 from J, leaving 9 bases between them. Germline V gene lookup returns CDR1 SEHNR and CDR2 FQNEAQ (reference sequence). This CDR3 is built from 12 residues. The CDR3 sequence is CASSLGDLKQFF. The CDR3 DNA is TGTGCCAGCAGCTTAGGGGACCTTAAGCAGTTCTTC.

This chain joins TRBV11-2 and TRBJ2-2; TRBD1 matches 7 bases. The CDR3 spans 16 residues. Per the germline V gene, CDR1 is SGHAT and CDR2 is FQNNGV. V was clipped by 5 bases and J by 1 base; unmatched bases: 7. CDR3 nucleotide sequence: TGTGCCAGCAGCCCCCTGACAGGGATGAACACCGGGGAGCTGTTTTTT. Its translation is CASSPLTGMNTGELFF.

The chain carries TRBV7-2 and TRBJ1-1, with 8 bases fitting TRBD1. CDR3 length: 14 residues. The V and J ends lost 3 bases and 6 bases, in that order; junction bases with no gene match: 6. In germline, CDR1 is SGHTA, CDR2 FQGNSA. DNA of the CDR3: TGTGCCAGCAGCTTCCAGGGGGCGAGGTCTGAAGCTTTCTTT. Its protein is CASSFQGARSEAFF. The whole variable domain, remainder taken from reference TRBV7-2 and TRBJ1-1, is GAGVSQSPSNKVTEKGKDVELRCDPISGHTALYWYRQSLGQGLEFLIYFQGNSAPDKSGLPSDRFSAERTGGSVSTLTIQRTQQEDSAVYLCASSFQGARSEAFFGQGTRLTVV.

This clone was counted only a few times. This sequence joins TRBV19 and TRBJ1-2; a weak D match, TRBD1 (5 bases). CDR3 size: 15 residues. The V end was cut by 3 bases, the J end by 5 bases, with 16 bases between. The germline V gene encodes CDR1 LNHDA and CDR2 SQIVND (reference sequence). The CDR3 protein is CASSIRQGWEYGYTF. In DNA, the CDR3 is TGTGCCAGTAGTATTCGGCAGGGATGGGAGTATGGCTACACCTTC.

CDR3 sequence: CASSGRGARTSTDTQYF. In nucleotides, the CDR3 is TGTGCCAGCAGCGGCCGAGGGGCAAGAACTAGCACAGATACGCAGTATTTT. The chain has TRBV11-2 and TRBJ2-3; either TRBD1 or TRBD2 may fit D (5 bases each). The ends were cut back, 5 bases at V and 0 bases at J, with 18 bases in the middle. The CDR3 is 17 amino acids. Germline V lookup: CDR1 SGHAT, CDR2 FQNNGV.

The sample holds a few counts of this clone. The CDR3 here is CASRLAGTTSYEQYF. Written as DNA, the CDR3 is TGTGCCAGCAGACTAGCGGGAACTACATCCTACGAGCAGTACTTC. J is TRBJ2-7 and V is TRBV7-2, with 10 bases fitting TRBD2. CDR1 is SGHTA and CDR2 is FQGNSA in the germline V gene. This CDR3 is built from 15 residues. With V trimmed by 6 bases and J by 1 base, 6 bases remained unmatched. The entire variable domain, with the rest obtained from reference TRBV7-2 and TRBJ2-7, is as follows: GAGVSQSPSNKVTEKGKDVELRCDPISGHTALYWYRQSLGQGLEFLIYFQGNSAPDKSGLPSDRFSAERTGGSVSTLTIQRTQQEDSAVYLCASRLAGTTSYEQYFGPGTRLTVT.

The V call is TRBV2, the J call TRBJ2-1, with D perhaps matching TRBD1 (5 bases). V lost 2 bases and J lost 6, with 8 bases in between. The CDR3 has 13 residues. The germline V gene has CDR1 SNHLY and CDR2 FYNNEI. The CDR3 loop is CASSERQINEQFF. CDR3 in DNA: TGTGCCAGCAGTGAAAGACAGATCAATGAGCAGTTCTTC.

A few counts support this clone. The chain combines TRBV5-1 with TRBJ2-7; 7 nucleotides match TRBD1. Losses at the gene ends were 3 bases for V and 1 base for J; bases not matched to a gene: 7. There are 15 residues in the CDR3. Germline assignment: CDR1 SGHRS and CDR2 YFSETQ. Written as DNA, the CDR3 is TGCGCCAGCAGCTCGGGGACAGTCCGTTCCTACGAGCAGTACTTC. Protein: CASSSGTVRSYEQYF.

This chain connects TRBV5-5 to TRBJ2-7, with 10 bases aligning to TRBD2. The CDR3 totals 18 residues. The germline V gene has CDR1 SGHKS and CDR2 YYEKEE (reference sequence). Losses at the gene ends were 0 bases for V and 0 bases for J; bases not matched to a gene: 9. The DNA of the CDR3 is TGTGCCAGCAGCTTGGAGATAGCGGGGGGCCCTAGCTCCTACGAGCAGTACTTC. Amino acids: CASSLEIAGGPSSYEQYF.

V usage is TRBV5-5 and J usage is TRBJ1-5, with D unresolved. There are 15 residues in the CDR3. Trimming cost V 1 base and J 2 bases, with 10 bases left between them. The germline V gene encodes CDR1 SGHKS and CDR2 YYEKEE (reference sequence). CDR3 DNA sequence: TGTGCCAGCAGCTTGAGGCTCAAGGGCAATCAGCCCCAGCATTTT. Protein sequence: CASSLRLKGNQPQHF.

Here the CDR3 DNA reads TGTGCCAGCAGCTTCGGGAGCCTTCCGAGTAATGAGCAGTTCTTC. Translating it yields CASSFGSLPSNEQFF. The chain is built from TRBV11-3 and TRBJ2-1; TRBD2 might be the D (6 bases). Germline loops: CDR1 SGHNT, CDR2 YENEEA. V shed 3 bases and J shed 7 bases, with 16 bases lying between them. CDR3 size: 15 residues. Looking up the rest from reference TRBV11-3 and TRBJ2-1 gives the full variable domain: EAGVVQSPRYKIIEKKQPVAFWCNPISGHNTLYWYLQNLGQGPELLIRYENEEAVDDSQLPKDRFSAERLKGVDSTLKIQPAELGDSAVYLCASSFGSLPSNEQFFGPGTRLTVL.

The CDR3 region is CASSLGRSGRVTDTQYF. CDR3 bases: TGCGCCAGCAGCTTGGGACGTAGCGGGAGGGTGACAGATACGCAGTATTTT. This rearrangement joins TRBV5-1 to TRBJ2-3, with 11 bases lining up with TRBD2. Trimming cost V 0 bases and J 3 bases; bases outside gene matches: 6. The CDR3 spans 17 residues. Germline loops: CDR1 SGHRS, CDR2 YFSETQ. The full variable domain, completed using reference TRBV5-1 and TRBJ2-3, is KAGVTQTPRYLIKTRGQQVTLSCSPISGHRSVSWYQQTPGQGLQFLFEYFSETQRNKGNFPGRFSGRQFSNSRSEMNVSTLELGDSALYLCASSLGRSGRVTDTQYFGPGTRLTVL.

In nucleotides, the CDR3 is TGTGCCAGCAGTGAAGAGGGCCTCCAGTTCTTC. Residues: CASSEEGLQFF. V and J are TRBV6-1 and TRBJ2-1; D unclear. CDR3 length: 11 amino acids. V lost 1 base, J lost 13 bases, and 8 bases lay in between. CDR1 and CDR2 from the germline V gene are MNHNS and SASEGT.

This clone was detected a few times. The chain carries TRBV4-1 and TRBJ2-3; 10 bases map to TRBD1. The CDR3 is 15 residues long. Trimming took 2 bases from V and 6 from J; bases not matched to a gene: 5. Germline values: CDR1 MGHRA, CDR2 YSYEKL. For the CDR3, the DNA is TGCGCCAGCAGCCAACGGACAGGGGGAAAGGATACGCAGTATTTT. Its translation is CASSQRTGGKDTQYF.

This clone was seen a single time. The genes are TRBV2 and TRBJ1-1; 7 nucleotides agree with TRBD1. The CDR3 consists of 13 residues. Unmatched junction bases numbered 5, after V lost 6 bases and J lost 4 bases. The germline V gene has CDR1 SNHLY and CDR2 FYNNEI. Written as DNA, the CDR3 is TGTGCCAGCAGCTACAGGACAGGCACTGAAGCTTTCTTT. This encodes CASSYRTGTEAFF.

Concerning this clone itself: Its ends do not fully match the called genes, so a read error is possible. The sample contains more than one DNA sequence encoding this CDR3. The chain combines TRBV19 with TRBJ2-2, with D maybe TRBD2 (5 bases). Looked up from germline, CDR1 is LNHDA and CDR2 is SQIVND (reference sequence). The CDR3 sequence is 13 residues long. The DNA for the CDR3 is TGCGCCAGTAGTGGAGGGAACACCGGGGAGCTGTTTTTT. Translation: CASSGGNTGELFF.

The V gene is TRBV29-1, the J gene TRBJ2-5; 7 nucleotides agree with TRBD1. Per germline, CDR1 SQVTM and CDR2 ANQGSEA. The V gene end was trimmed by 5 bases and the J gene end by 7 bases; junction bases not matched to a gene: 10. This CDR3 has 13 amino acids. CDR3 nucleotide sequence: TGCAGCGTTTCCGACAGGGATTATGTGACCCAGTACTTC. It translates to CSVSDRDYVTQYF.

The chain joins TRBV2 to TRBJ2-7; D is unresolved. The germline V and J ends were trimmed by 4 bases and 4 bases, with 11 bases remaining between them. This CDR3 is built from 13 residues. Per the germline V gene, CDR1 is SNHLY and CDR2 is FYNNEI. CDR3 nucleotide sequence: TGTGCCAGCAGTGTGCGACAAAGTTACGAGCAGTACTTC. It specifies CASSVRQSYEQYF.

The chain joins TRBV27 to TRBJ1-2; 7 bases are shared with TRBD1. Germline V gene sequence: CDR1 MNHEY, CDR2 SMNVEV (reference sequence). V shed 3 bases, J shed 2 bases, and the junction held 12 bases outside the gene matches. The CDR3 loop spans 17 amino acids. This CDR3 reads CASSFRGQAAGNYGYTF. The CDR3 DNA reads TGTGCCAGCAGTTTCCGTGGACAGGCGGCAGGGAACTATGGCTACACCTTC.

This clone was seen more than once but under ten times. V gene TRBV21-1 combines with J gene TRBJ2-7. TRBV21-1 is a pseudogene locus. The CDR3 runs to 16 residues. CDR3 amino acids: CASSKEGEGRAHEQYF. The CDR3, as DNA: TGTGCCAGCAGCAAAGAGGGTGAGGGCAGGGCCCACGAGCAGTACTTC.

The J gene is TRBJ1-1, the V gene TRBV27; D not certain. The CDR3 runs 15 residues. Looked up from germline, CDR1 is MNHEY and CDR2 is SMNVEV (reference sequence). The V and J ends lost 2 bases and 1 base respectively, with 11 bases between them. CDR3 in DNA: TGTGCCAGCAGTTTAAGGGCTGCCGCGAACACTGAAGCTTTCTTT. This sequence encodes CASSLRAAANTEAFF.

In the case of this clone: Other nucleotide sequences from this sample produce the same CDR3. The chain links TRBV2 to TRBJ2-3; no clear D gene. The CDR3 contains 14 residues. The germline V gene has CDR1 SNHLY and CDR2 FYNNEI. Trimming removed 4 bases from V and 0 bases from J, with 8 bases in between. CDR3 in amino acids: CASSVTSSTDTQYF. CDR3 in DNA: TGTGCCAGCAGTGTAACGTCTAGCACAGATACGCAGTATTTT.

This rearrangement joins TRBV2 to TRBJ2-1, with TRBD2 matching 7 bases. V lost 7 bases to trimming and J lost 9 bases; unmatched junction nucleotides: 12. This CDR3 is 14 amino acids long. Germline values: CDR1 SNHLY, CDR2 FYNNEI. The CDR3 sequence: CASTRAGTGGEQFF. Written as DNA, the CDR3 is TGTGCCAGCACTAGAGCGGGGACCGGGGGTGAGCAGTTCTTC.

This rearrangement joins TRBV5-1 to TRBJ1-4; D not resolved. The germline V and J ends were trimmed by 0 bases and 4 bases, with 4 bases remaining between them. There are 13 residues in the CDR3. Germline assignment: CDR1 SGHRS and CDR2 YFSETQ. The CDR3 loop reads CASSLEDNEKLFF. Here the CDR3 DNA reads TGCGCCAGCAGCTTGGAGGATAATGAAAAACTGTTTTTT.

The rearrangement joins TRBV5-6 to TRBJ1-1; TRBD1 agrees at 7 bases. After removal of 4 bases from V and 2 bases from J, the junction contained 8 bases not matched to a gene. Germline V gene data show CDR1 as SGHDT and CDR2 as YYEEEE. The CDR3 spans 15 residues. The CDR3 is CASSETGALNTEAFF. CDR3 in DNA: TGTGCCAGCAGCGAAACAGGGGCTTTAAACACTGAAGCTTTCTTT.

The CDR3 loop is CASSYRQGATDTQYF. CDR3 nucleotides: TGTGCCAGCAGTTATAGACAGGGAGCCACAGATACGCAGTATTTT. The chain links TRBV6-5 to TRBJ2-3; TRBD1 agrees at 7 bases. Germline V CDR1 and CDR2: MNHEY, SVGAGI. The CDR3 sequence is 15 residues long. V dropped 3 bases and J dropped 2; count of bases not matched to a gene: 5.

This chain joins TRBV9 and TRBJ1-1; D call uncertain. The V end was cut by 5 bases, the J end by 1 base, with 9 bases between. The CDR3 is made up of 13 amino acids. CDR1 and CDR2 (germline): SGDLS, YYNGEE. This CDR3 is CASSFGPNTEAFF. The CDR3 region has the DNA TGTGCCAGCAGTTTTGGGCCGAACACTGAAGCTTTCTTT.

This clone was recorded a few times. Its ends do not fully match the called genes, so a read error is possible. V usage is TRBV25-1 and J usage is TRBJ2-7; D is perhaps TRBD1 (6 bases). CDR3 length: 13 residues. CDR1 is MGHDK and CDR2 is SYGVNS in the germline V gene. CDR3 in DNA: TGTGCCAGCAGTTCTGGACAGTCCTTTTCTTTTAACTTC. Its translation: CASSSGQSFSFNF.

This clone has just a few counts. The chain employs TRBV5-1 and TRBJ2-7; 7 positions match TRBD1. Trimming removed 4 bases from V and 3 bases from J; junction bases left unmatched: 19. The germline V gene has CDR1 SGHRS and CDR2 YFSETQ. This CDR3 region has 18 residues. The CDR3 DNA follows: TGCGCCAGCAGCCCCCGGTACAGGGGCTCCCCGACCGACTACGAGCAGTACTTC. Amino acid sequence: CASSPRYRGSPTDYEQYF.

By proportion, this clone is medium-sized. The chain links TRBV4-3 to TRBJ1-3; D is unresolved. V gave up 4 bases and J gave up 3 bases, with 10 bases separating them. The germline V gene has CDR1 LGHNA and CDR2 YSLEER. The CDR3 is 14 amino acids. CDR3 in amino acids: CASSLSLGGNTIYF. The DNA of the CDR3 is TGCGCCAGCAGCCTCTCCCTGGGTGGAAACACCATATATTTT.